The 11 T cell receptor beta chains presented below share a single source sample, sequenced in a study of shared clonotypes between healthy human individuals. CD45RO-negative CD8 cells positively selected for CCR7 made up the naive population, which excluded terminally differentiated effector memory CD45RA+ cells. This table comes from immunoSEQ multiplex PCR, and its TCRdb copy is limited to in-frame clones, with some not included. Of about 2.1 million clones listed, around 93% are singletons. Sequenced material: naive CD8+ T cells from PBMCs. These receptors were taken from a man between 18 and 29 years old in good health. Some clones in this sample may be carry-over from other donors' samples.

A few counts support this clone. This sequence joins TRBV27 and TRBJ1-2; the D is unclear. Germline-derived CDR1 and CDR2 are MNHEY and SMNVEV (reference sequence). This CDR3 has 13 amino acids. Trimming removed 6 bases at V and 3 bases at J, with 11 bases between. This chain's CDR3 is CASSPRAYYGYTF. The CDR3, as DNA: TGTGCCAGCAGCCCACGGGCCTACTATGGCTACACCTTC.

This clone was found a few times. The gene calls are TRBV29-1 and TRBJ1-1, with TRBD1 matching 7 bases. Germline loops: CDR1 SQVTM, CDR2 ANQGSEA. There are 13 residues in the CDR3. The CDR3 region has the DNA TGCACTTTTCGAGGGGGCCCGAACACTGAAGCTTTCTTT. It specifies CTFRGGPNTEAFF.

This chain uses TRBV11-2 with TRBJ2-7, with D possibly TRBD1 on 5 matching bases. The CDR3 is made up of 13 amino acids. CDR1 SGHAT and CDR2 FQNNGV come from the germline V gene. Trimming cost V 5 bases and J 3 bases, with 11 bases left between them. CDR3 protein: CASSADDSYEQYF. The CDR3 coding sequence is TGTGCCAGCAGCGCCGACGACAGCTACGAGCAGTACTTC.

CDR3 protein: CASRDSGTGGSYEQYF. CDR3 coding DNA: TGTGCCAGTAGAGACTCCGGGACAGGGGGTTCCTACGAGCAGTACTTC. The chain combines TRBV7-9 with TRBJ2-7, with TRBD1 matching 11 bases. Germline-derived CDR1 and CDR2 are SEHNR and FQNEAQ (reference sequence). Trimming cost V 9 bases and J 1 base; bases outside gene matches: 11. The length of the CDR3 is 16 residues.

The rearrangement links TRBV30 to TRBJ2-2; D unclear. Germline-derived CDR1 and CDR2 are GTSNPN and SVGIG (reference sequence). V shed 1 base and J shed 1 base, with 4 bases lying between them. CDR3 length: 13 residues. The CDR3: CAWSGENTGELFF. CDR3 sequence (DNA): TGTGCCTGGAGTGGGGAGAACACCGGGGAGCTGTTTTTT.

The V and J genes are TRBV19 and TRBJ2-1; 9 bases fit TRBD2. The CDR3 extends over 16 amino acids. Germline V gene data show CDR1 as LNHDA and CDR2 as SQIVND (reference sequence). After removal of 1 base from V and 7 bases from J, the junction contained 8 bases not matched to a gene. CDR3 in DNA: TGTGCCAGTAGTATAGGCCAGCTAGCGGGAAAGAATGAGCAGTTCTTC. Translation: CASSIGQLAGKNEQFF.

The chain is built from TRBV27 and TRBJ2-7; 10 positions match TRBD2. Germline CDR1 MNHEY, CDR2 SMNVEV (reference sequence). The CDR3 sequence is 15 residues long. The V segment lost 5 bases and the J segment 3 bases; nucleotides outside the gene matches: 7. The CDR3 DNA reads TGTGCCAGCAGTACCCGACTAGCGGGCATCTACGAGCAGTACTTC. Translating gives CASSTRLAGIYEQYF.

This chain uses TRBV10-3 with TRBJ1-1, with a possible D match to TRBD1 (5 bases). V lost 2 bases to trimming and J lost 1 base, with 17 bases between them. The CDR3 is 17 amino acids. Germline CDR1 ENHRY, CDR2 SYGVKD. The CDR3, as DNA: TGTGCCATCAGTGAGCCTAACCTGCGGGGGTCGAACACTGAAGCTTTCTTT. Amino acids: CAISEPNLRGSNTEAFF.

The rearrangement links TRBV27 to TRBJ2-1; TRBD2 agrees at 7 bases. CDR1 is MNHEY and CDR2 is SMNVEV in the germline V gene (reference sequence). CDR3 length: 13 residues. The V segment lost 8 bases and the J segment 3 bases; nucleotides outside the gene matches: 4. DNA for the CDR3: TGTGCCAGCCGGGAGGTGGGCTACAATGAGCAGTTCTTC. Residues: CASREVGYNEQFF.

The chain combines TRBV4-1 with TRBJ1-5; perhaps TRBD1 as D (6 bases). This CDR3 has 16 residues. Per germline, CDR1 MGHRA and CDR2 YSYEKL. Trimming shortened V by 4 bases and J by 0 bases, and 13 bases separated the two germline ends. CDR3 DNA: TGCGCCAGCAGCCGACAGGAAACTACTAGCAATCAGCCCCAGCATTTT. This sequence encodes CASSRQETTSNQPQHF.

This clone has just one count. The chain carries TRBV7-6 and TRBJ2-3; a weak D match, TRBD2 (6 bases). Germline CDR1 and CDR2: SGHVS and FNYEAQ. V was pared by 0 bases and J by 0 bases, with 13 bases between. This CDR3 is built from 17 residues. As DNA, the CDR3 is TGTGCCAGCAGCTTAGCCGGCGGGGCTTTAAGCACAGATACGCAGTATTTT. This codes for CASSLAGGALSTDTQYF.